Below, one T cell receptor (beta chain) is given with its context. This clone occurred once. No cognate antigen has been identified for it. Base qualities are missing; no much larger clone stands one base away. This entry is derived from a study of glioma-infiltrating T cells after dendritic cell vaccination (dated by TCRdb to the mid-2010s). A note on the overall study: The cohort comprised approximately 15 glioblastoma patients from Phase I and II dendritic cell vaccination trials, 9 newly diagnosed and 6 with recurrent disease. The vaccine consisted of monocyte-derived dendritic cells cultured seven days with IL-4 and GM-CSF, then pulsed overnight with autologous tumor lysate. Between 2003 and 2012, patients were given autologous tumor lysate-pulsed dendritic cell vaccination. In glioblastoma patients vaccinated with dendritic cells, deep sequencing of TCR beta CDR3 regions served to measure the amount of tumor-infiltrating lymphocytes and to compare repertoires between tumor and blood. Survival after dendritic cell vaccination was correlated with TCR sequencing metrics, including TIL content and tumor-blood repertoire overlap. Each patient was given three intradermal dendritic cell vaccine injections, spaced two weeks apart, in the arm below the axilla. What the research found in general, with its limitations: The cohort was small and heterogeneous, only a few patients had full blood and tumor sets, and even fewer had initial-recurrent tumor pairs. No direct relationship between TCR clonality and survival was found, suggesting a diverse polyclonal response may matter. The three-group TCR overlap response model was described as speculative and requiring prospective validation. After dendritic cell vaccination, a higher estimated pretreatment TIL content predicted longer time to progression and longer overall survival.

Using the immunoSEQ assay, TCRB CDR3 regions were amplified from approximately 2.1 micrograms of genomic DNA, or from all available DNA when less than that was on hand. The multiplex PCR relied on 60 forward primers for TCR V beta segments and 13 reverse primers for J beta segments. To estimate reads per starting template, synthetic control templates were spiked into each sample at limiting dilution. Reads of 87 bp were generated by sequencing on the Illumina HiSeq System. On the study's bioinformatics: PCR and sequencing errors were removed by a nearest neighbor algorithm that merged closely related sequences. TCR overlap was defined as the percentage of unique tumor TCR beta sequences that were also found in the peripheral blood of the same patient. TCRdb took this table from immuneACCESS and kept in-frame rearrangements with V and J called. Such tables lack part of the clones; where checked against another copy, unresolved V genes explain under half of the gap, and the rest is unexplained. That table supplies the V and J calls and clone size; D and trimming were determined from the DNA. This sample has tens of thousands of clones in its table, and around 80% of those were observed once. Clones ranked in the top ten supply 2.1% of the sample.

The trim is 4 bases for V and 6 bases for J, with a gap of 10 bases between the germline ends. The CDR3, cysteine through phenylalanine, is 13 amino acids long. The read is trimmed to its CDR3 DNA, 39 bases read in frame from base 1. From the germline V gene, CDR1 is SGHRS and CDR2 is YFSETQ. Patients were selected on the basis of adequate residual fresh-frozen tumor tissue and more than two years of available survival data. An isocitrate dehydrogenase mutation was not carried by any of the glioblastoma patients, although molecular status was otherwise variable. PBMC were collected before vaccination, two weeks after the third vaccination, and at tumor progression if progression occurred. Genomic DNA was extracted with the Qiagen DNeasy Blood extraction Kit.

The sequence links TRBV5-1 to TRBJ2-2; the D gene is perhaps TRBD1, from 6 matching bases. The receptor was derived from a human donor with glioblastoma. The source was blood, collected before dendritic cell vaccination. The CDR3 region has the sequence CASSPDSAGELFF. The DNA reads TGCGCCAGCAGCCCGGACAGTGCCGGGGAGCTGTTTTTT. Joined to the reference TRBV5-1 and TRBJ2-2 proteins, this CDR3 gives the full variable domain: KAGVTQTPRYLIKTRGQQVTLSCSPISGHRSVSWYQQTPGQGLQFLFEYFSETQRNKGNFPGRFSGRQFSNSRSEMNVSTLELGDSALYLCASSPDSAGELFFGEGSRLTVL.